Below, 30 T cell receptor beta chains from the same sample are listed, as sequenced in a study of OX40 agonist ivuxolimab in advanced cancers. The assay was immunoSEQ multiplex PCR, and TCRdb's table has in-frame clones only and misses some. The table records 35,000 to 45,000 clones, 70% to 85% of them present only once. This material consisted of CD4+ or CD8+ T cells sorted from blood, taken in a trial of the OX40 agonist ivuxolimab. Source of these receptors: an adult with an advanced solid tumor such as melanoma, head and neck, liver or kidney cancer.

This chain joins TRBV29-1 and TRBJ1-1, with D uncertain. The CDR3 has 12 amino acids. The V gene's germline CDR1 is SQVTM and CDR2 ANQGSEA. Trimming removed 3 bases at V and 4 bases at J, with 9 bases between. The DNA for the CDR3 is TGCAGCGTTGACTCCCCCGGCACTGAAGCTTTCTTT. It encodes CSVDSPGTEAFF.

The chain employs TRBV18 and TRBJ1-2, with D possibly TRBD1 on 5 matching bases. CDR1 and CDR2 (germline): KGHSH, LQKENI. This CDR3 comprises 13 residues. V lost 2 bases and J lost 5, with 9 bases in between. The CDR3 sequence: CASSPGREYGYTF. As DNA, the CDR3 is TGTGCCAGCTCACCAGGCAGGGAATATGGCTACACCTTC.

The J gene is TRBJ2-5, the V gene TRBV10-3, with no clear D. The ends were cut back, 10 bases at V and 0 bases at J, with 9 bases in the middle. The CDR3 sequence is 12 residues long. The V gene's germline CDR1 is ENHRY and CDR2 SYGVKD. The CDR3 loop reads CASSSYQETQYF. Written as DNA, the CDR3 is TGTGCCAGTTCTTCGTACCAAGAGACCCAGTACTTC.

The rearrangement joins TRBV7-2 to TRBJ1-2; D is unclear. Germline lookup yields CDR1 SGHTA and CDR2 FQGNSA. This CDR3 has 14 residues. V gave up 2 bases and J gave up 8 bases, with 15 bases separating them. The CDR3 DNA sequence: TGTGCCAGCAGCTTATCGGACCCCCCCCTGGGCTACACCTTC. Translated, it gives CASSLSDPPLGYTF.

This chain connects TRBV28 to TRBJ1-2, with unresolved D. V was shortened by 4 bases and J by 1 base, with 13 bases between the two germline ends. CDR3 length: 15 amino acids. Germline CDR1 MDHEN, CDR2 SYDVKM. The chain's CDR3 is CASSSSLRYNYGYTF. CDR3 nucleotides: TGTGCCAGCAGTTCCTCCCTTCGTTATAACTATGGCTACACCTTC.

CDR3 amino acids: CASNILAGYNEQFF. The CDR3 DNA sequence: TGTGCCAGCAACATACTAGCGGGTTACAATGAGCAGTTCTTC. This chain uses TRBV7-2 with TRBJ2-1; 9 bases are shared with TRBD2. CDR3 size: 14 residues. Per the germline V gene, CDR1 is SGHTA and CDR2 is FQGNSA. Germline trimming cut 7 bases from V and 4 bases from J; bases unmatched to any gene: 5.

This chain connects TRBV27 to TRBJ2-3; no definite D call. Germline CDR1 and CDR2: MNHEY and SMNVEV (reference sequence). V dropped 2 bases and J dropped 3 bases, with 9 bases sitting between them. This CDR3 is built from 14 residues. This chain's CDR3 is CASSLVRSTDTQYF. The CDR3 DNA is TGTGCCAGCAGTTTAGTACGATCAACAGATACGCAGTATTTT.

The V gene is TRBV25-1, the J gene TRBJ1-4, with a possible D match to TRBD1 (5 bases). CDR1 and CDR2 from the germline V gene are MGHDK and SYGVNS. CDR3 length: 17 residues. The germline V and J ends were trimmed by 0 bases and 5 bases, with 16 bases remaining between them. The CDR3 nucleotides read TGTGCCAGCAGTGAATATCTGACGAGGGGACTAAATGAAAAACTGTTTTTT. It encodes CASSEYLTRGLNEKLFF. Full variable domain (remainder filled in from reference TRBV25-1 and TRBJ1-4): EADIYQTPRYLVIGTGKKITLECSQTMGHDKMYWYQQDPGMELHLIHYSYGVNSTEKGDLSSESTVSRIRTEHFPLTLESARPSHTSQYLCASSEYLTRGLNEKLFFGSGTQLSVL.

The rearrangement uses TRBV2 and TRBJ2-5, with 10 positions matching TRBD2. The germline V gene encodes CDR1 SNHLY and CDR2 FYNNEI. The CDR3 totals 17 residues. V gave up 0 bases and J gave up 5 bases; unmatched junction bases: 9. CDR3 loop: CASSEARLAGVRETQYF. The CDR3 coding sequence is TGTGCCAGCAGTGAAGCGCGGCTAGCGGGGGTCCGGGAGACCCAGTACTTC.

The rearrangement joins TRBV2 to TRBJ2-2, with D unclear. V was pared by 4 bases and J by 7 bases, with 16 bases between. The CDR3 is 15 residues long. Germline loops: CDR1 SNHLY, CDR2 FYNNEI. Here the CDR3 reads CASSGLSLGVGELFF. CDR3 in DNA: TGTGCCAGCAGTGGGCTGAGCCTAGGAGTCGGGGAGCTGTTTTTT. Drawing the rest from reference TRBV2 and TRBJ2-2, the complete variable domain is EPEVTQTPSHQVTQMGQEVILRCVPISNHLYFYWYRQILGQKVEFLVSFYNNEISEKSEIFDDQFSVERPDGSNFTLKIRSTKLEDSAMYFCASSGLSLGVGELFFGEGSRLTVL.

This sequence joins TRBV4-3 and TRBJ2-2, with 9 nucleotides matching TRBD2. Germline V lookup: CDR1 LGHNA, CDR2 YSLEER. The CDR3 has 16 amino acids. The ends lost 1 base at V and 3 bases at J; junction bases unmatched: 3. The CDR3 nucleotides are TGCGCCAGCAGCCAAGGTATAGCGGGAGACACCGGGGAGCTGTTTTTT. The encoded protein is CASSQGIAGDTGELFF.

J is TRBJ2-1 and V is TRBV4-1; maybe TRBD2 (5 bases). Germline V gives CDR1 MGHRA, CDR2 YSYEKL. V was shortened by 6 bases and J by 1 base, with 13 bases between the two germline ends. The length of the CDR3 is 15 residues. CDR3 nucleotides: TGCGCCAGCAGGATGTCGATAGCGTCCTACAATGAGCAGTTCTTC. Amino acids: CASRMSIASYNEQFF.

V gene TRBV16 combines with J gene TRBJ2-7; D perhaps matches TRBD1 (6 bases). CDR3 size: 13 residues. The V gene's germline CDR1 is KGHSY and CDR2 FQNENV. The V gene lost 7 bases and the J gene lost 5 bases, with 15 bases spanning the gap. The CDR3 reads CASILGATDEQYF. DNA of the CDR3: TGTGCCAGCATCCTGGGGGCTACCGACGAGCAGTACTTC. Full variable domain (remainder filled in from reference TRBV16 and TRBJ2-7): GEEVAQTPKHLVRGEGQKAKLYCAPIKGHSYVFWYQQVLKNEFKFLISFQNENVFDETGMPKERFSAKCLPNSPCSLEIQATKLEDSAVYFCASILGATDEQYFGPGTRLTVT.

This chain joins TRBV7-2 and TRBJ2-2; D is unresolved. V lost 2 bases to trimming and J lost 4 bases, with 8 bases between them. Germline-derived CDR1 and CDR2 are SGHTA and FQGNSA. This CDR3 contains 14 residues. This chain's CDR3 is CASSLNRFTGELFF. CDR3 sequence (DNA): TGTGCCAGCAGCTTAAACCGCTTCACCGGGGAGCTGTTTTTT.

The chain is built from TRBV5-1 and TRBJ1-5, with a weak D call TRBD1 (6 bases). The CDR3 contains 15 residues. Germline lookup yields CDR1 SGHRS and CDR2 YFSETQ. Trimming left V 1 base short and J 4 bases short, with 12 bases between. In DNA, the CDR3 is TGCGCCAGCAGCTTGTCCGGGGGCCGGAATCAGCCCCAGCATTTT. Residues: CASSLSGGRNQPQHF.

V is TRBV27 and J is TRBJ1-2, with 8 bases fitting TRBD1. CDR1 and CDR2 (germline): MNHEY, SMNVEV (reference sequence). V shed 4 bases and J 8 bases; nucleotides not matched to a gene: 6. The CDR3 is made up of 13 amino acids. The CDR3 nucleotides are TGTGCCAGCAGTTCGACAGGGGCAGGGGGCTACACCTTC. Protein sequence: CASSSTGAGGYTF.

The chain couples TRBV10-1 to TRBJ1-4; D possibly corresponds to TRBD1 (5 bases). There are 14 residues in the CDR3. V was shortened by 6 bases and J by 8 bases, with 16 bases between the two germline ends. Germline V CDR1 and CDR2: WNHNN, SYGVQD (reference sequence). The CDR3 bases are TGCGCCAGCAGAAGGACATACGGAGGGGAAAAACTGTTTTTT. This sequence encodes CASRRTYGGEKLFF.

The CDR3 is CASSLYGETQYF. The CDR3 DNA sequence: TGCGCCAGCAGCTTGTACGGGGAGACCCAGTACTTC. This chain uses TRBV5-1 with TRBJ2-5; no definite D call. From germline, CDR1 is SGHRS and CDR2 YFSETQ. The CDR3 has 12 amino acids. The ends were cut back, 1 base at V and 5 bases at J, with 6 bases in the middle.

The chain couples TRBV6-5 to TRBJ1-4; TRBD1 might be the D (5 bases). The CDR3 length is 14 residues. Trimming took 6 bases from V and 7 from J, leaving 15 bases between them. The germline gives CDR1 MNHEY, CDR2 SVGAGI. CDR3 coding DNA: TGTGCCAGCAGAACCGAGGGGCCGGTTGAAAAACTGTTTTTT. It specifies CASRTEGPVEKLFF.

V gene TRBV5-1 combines with J gene TRBJ2-5, with 12 bases matching TRBD2. The end of the DNA aligns better with TRBJ2-7, so the J call may be wrong. The CDR3 has 19 residues. Germline V gene data show CDR1 as SGHRS and CDR2 as YFSETQ. The CDR3 bases are TGCGCCAGCAGCTTGGCCGGACTAGCGGGGCCTTCCTTTACCTACGAGCAGTACTTC. Translation: CASSLAGLAGPSFTYEQYF.

V and J are TRBV2 and TRBJ2-7; TRBD1 agrees at 10 bases. Germline CDR1 and CDR2: SNHLY and FYNNEI. This CDR3 is 19 amino acids long. The V and J ends lost 4 bases and 2 bases, in that order; junction bases with no gene match: 17. The DNA of the CDR3 is TGTGCCAGCAGTGGGTTAGGGACAGGGGCCGAACTATTTACCTACGAGCAGTACTTC. Protein sequence: CASSGLGTGAELFTYEQYF.

CDR3 nucleotide sequence: TGTGCCAGCAGGGATGACGAGTCCTGGGCCTACGAGCAGTACTTC. Protein product: CASRDDESWAYEQYF. The rearrangement joins TRBV6-1 to TRBJ2-7; no definite D call. V lost 6 bases to trimming and J lost 2 bases, with 17 bases between them. CDR1 MNHNS and CDR2 SASEGT come from the germline V gene. There are 15 residues in the CDR3.

This clone was detected only once. This chain links TRBV4-3 with TRBJ2-1; D might be TRBD2 (6 bases). This CDR3 is 18 amino acids long. V was pared by 0 bases and J by 0 bases, with 15 bases between. Germline-derived CDR1 and CDR2 are LGHNA and YSLEER. The CDR3 DNA follows: TGCGCCAGCAGCCAAGATGGAGGGTCTCAAAACTCCTACAATGAGCAGTTCTTC. This translates into CASSQDGGSQNSYNEQFF.

The chain is built from TRBV7-9 and TRBJ2-3; D not resolved. Trimming cost V 4 bases and J 3 bases, with 11 bases left between them. The CDR3 runs to 14 residues. CDR1 is SEHNR and CDR2 is FQNEAQ in the germline V gene (reference sequence). This chain's CDR3 is CASSSQVITDTQYF. The CDR3 nucleotides read TGTGCCAGCAGCTCACAAGTGATTACAGATACGCAGTATTTT.

This chain joins TRBV5-1 and TRBJ2-1, with D hard to call. Trimming cost V 0 bases and J 2 bases, with 12 bases left between them. CDR3 length: 16 residues. The V gene's germline CDR1 is SGHRS and CDR2 YFSETQ. The CDR3 here is CASSLAATRTYNEQFF. The DNA for the CDR3 is TGCGCCAGCAGCTTGGCCGCGACTCGCACCTACAATGAGCAGTTCTTC.

V gene TRBV6-6 combines with J gene TRBJ1-2, with 11 bases identical to TRBD1. The germline V gene encodes CDR1 MNHNY and CDR2 SVGAGI (reference sequence). The junction had 7 bases not matched to a gene; V was cut back by 4 bases and J by 3 bases. This CDR3 is 16 amino acids long. Here the CDR3 reads CASSSADRGPYYGYTF. As DNA, the CDR3 is TGTGCCAGCAGTTCCGCGGACAGGGGGCCCTACTATGGCTACACCTTC.

The chain has TRBV6-5 and TRBJ1-5, with a weak D call TRBD1 (6 bases). CDR1 MNHEY and CDR2 SVGAGI come from the germline V gene. V was trimmed by 6 bases and J by 0 bases, leaving 9 bases between them. CDR3 length equals 14 residues. DNA of the CDR3: TGTGCCAGCAGCCGGACAGATAGCAATCAGCCCCAGCATTTT. It translates to CASSRTDSNQPQHF.

The gene calls are TRBV5-1 and TRBJ2-6, with 7 bases fitting TRBD1. The CDR3 has 16 amino acids. Germline-derived CDR1 and CDR2 are SGHRS and YFSETQ. V lost 1 base and J lost 2; bases outside the gene matches: 3. CDR3 amino acids: CASSLNTGAGANVLTF. DNA for the CDR3: TGCGCCAGCAGCTTGAACACAGGGGCTGGGGCCAACGTCCTGACTTTC.

The chain has TRBV6-6 and TRBJ1-5, with 8 nucleotides matching TRBD1. Trimming removed 2 bases from V and 2 bases from J; junction bases left unmatched: 5. The CDR3 covers 16 residues. In germline, CDR1 is MNHNY, CDR2 SVGAGI (reference sequence). CDR3 sequence: CASSYPPTGGNQPQHF. The DNA of the CDR3 is TGTGCCAGCAGTTACCCCCCGACAGGGGGCAATCAGCCCCAGCATTTT.

This chain joins TRBV5-1 and TRBJ2-5; no definite D call. Near its end, the DNA agrees better with TRBJ2-7, so the J call may be wrong. CDR3 length: 12 residues. Per the germline V gene, CDR1 is SGHRS and CDR2 is YFSETQ. CDR3 in amino acids: CASSLGDYEQYF. CDR3 DNA: TGCGCCAGCAGCTTGGGGGACTACGAGCAGTACTTC.